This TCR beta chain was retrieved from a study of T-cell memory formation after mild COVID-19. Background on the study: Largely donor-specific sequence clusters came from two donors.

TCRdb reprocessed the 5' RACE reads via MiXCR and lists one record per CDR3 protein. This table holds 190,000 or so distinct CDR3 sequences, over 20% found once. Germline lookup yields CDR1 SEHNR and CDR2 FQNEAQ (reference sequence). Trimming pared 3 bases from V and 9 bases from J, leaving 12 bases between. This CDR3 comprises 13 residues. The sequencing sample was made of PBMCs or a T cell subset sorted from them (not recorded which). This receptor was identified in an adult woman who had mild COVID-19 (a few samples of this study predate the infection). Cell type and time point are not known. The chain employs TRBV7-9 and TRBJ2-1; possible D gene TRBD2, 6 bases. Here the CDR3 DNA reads TGTGCCAGCAGCTTTCCTAGCGACAGTGAGCAGTTCTTC. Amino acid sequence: CASSFPSDSEQFF.